This TCR beta chain stems from a study of blood T cell repertoires in COVID-19. At the level of the study: Sites in the United States, Italy and Spain provided acute and convalescent COVID-19 samples. T cells, B-cell-depleted T cells, or PBMCs provided the cDNA or gDNA that served as material.

Original data processing: Amplifying reference gene primers gave estimates of nucleated cell counts. Sequencing was performed with immunoSEQ multiplex PCR; in TCRdb, only in-frame clones are kept and a portion is missing. V and J calls and clone size are those listed in that table; D and trimming were worked out from the DNA. The sample lists some 260,000 clones; around nine tenths were seen once. Seattle-derived patients entered the study during active infection and were followed longitudinally. Germline CDR1 is MNHEY and CDR2 is SVGAGI. V was pared by 6 bases and J by 4 bases, with 15 bases between. The CDR3 runs 14 residues.

The J gene is TRBJ1-2, the V gene TRBV6-5; D perhaps matches TRBD1 (5 bases). This receptor was identified in an older woman with COVID-19, enrolled during active disease. What was sequenced was peripheral blood. CDR3 nucleotide sequence: TGTGCCAGCAGGACAGAGGAGGGGACCTATGGCTACACCTTC. This translates into CASRTEEGTYGYTF.